The 10 T cell receptor beta chains below were found in one sample sequenced in a study of blood T cell repertoires in COVID-19. The repertoire was sequenced with immunoSEQ multiplex PCR; TCRdb's copy has only in-frame clones and lacks some. The sample has some 290,000 clones; around 87% are singletons. Sequencing used peripheral blood. These receptors came from a woman between 40 and 55 years old with COVID-19, enrolled during active disease.

The V call is TRBV7-9, the J call TRBJ2-7, with 9 bases identical to TRBD2. Germline assignment: CDR1 SEHNR and CDR2 FQNEAQ (reference sequence). Losses at the gene ends were 4 bases for V and 0 bases for J; bases not matched to a gene: 4. CDR3 length equals 15 residues. In DNA form, the CDR3 reads TGTGCCAGCAGCTCCCCTAGCGGGGTCTCCTACGAGCAGTACTTC. It yields the protein CASSSPSGVSYEQYF. The whole variable domain, filled in from reference TRBV7-9 and TRBJ2-7, reads DTGVSQNPRHKITKRGQNVTFRCDPISEHNRLYWYRQTLGQGPEFLTYFQNEAQLEKSRLLSDRFSAERPKGSFSTLEIQRTEQGDSAMYLCASSSPSGVSYEQYFGPGTRLTVT.

The genes are TRBV10-3 and TRBJ1-1, with D perhaps matching TRBD1 (5 bases). Germline lookup yields CDR1 ENHRY and CDR2 SYGVKD. The length of the CDR3 is 13 residues. Trimming cost V 5 bases and J 3 bases, with 10 bases left between them. Here the CDR3 DNA reads TGTGCCATCAGTTCCGCCAGGGACACTGAAGCTTTCTTT. Encoded protein: CAISSARDTEAFF.

Here the CDR3 reads CASSFLQGAEAFF. CDR3 coding DNA: TGTGCCAGCAGTTTCCTACAGGGTGCTGAAGCTTTCTTT. The chain employs TRBV27 and TRBJ1-1; weak D call: TRBD1 (6 bases). CDR1 is MNHEY and CDR2 is SMNVEV in the germline V gene (reference sequence). V was trimmed by 3 bases and J by 6 bases, leaving 11 bases between them. This CDR3 contains 13 residues.

This clone was counted between two and nine times. The CDR3 nucleotides read TGTGCCAGCAGCTCATCCAGCTACGAGCAGTACTTC. This gives the protein CASSSSSYEQYF. The rearrangement joins TRBV11-2 to TRBJ2-7; D call uncertain. Germline V gives CDR1 SGHAT, CDR2 FQNNGV. This CDR3 is built from 12 residues. Trimming took 4 bases from V and 3 from J, leaving 7 bases between them.

This chain uses TRBV19 with TRBJ1-5; 8 positions match TRBD1. The trim removed 7 bases at V and 4 bases at J, leaving 15 bases unmatched. The V gene's germline CDR1 is LNHDA and CDR2 SQIVND (reference sequence). This CDR3 has 17 amino acids. The CDR3 DNA is TGTGCCAGTACCCTTGGACAGGGAGGAAGGCGAAATCAGCCCCAGCATTTT. It translates to CASTLGQGGRRNQPQHF.

The chain couples TRBV28 to TRBJ2-7; D is perhaps TRBD1 (5 bases). The CDR3 runs to 12 residues. Germline CDR1 MDHEN, CDR2 SYDVKM. V was clipped by 5 bases and J by 9 bases, with 14 bases between them. CDR3 sequence (DNA): TGTGCCAGCAGTCAATCAGGGTCTGTGCAGTACTTC. Protein product: CASSQSGSVQYF.

This clone was counted once. The genes are TRBV7-2 and TRBJ1-5; 9 nucleotides line up with TRBD1. The CDR3 is 15 residues long. The germline CDR1 and CDR2 sequences are SGHTA and FQGNSA. Trimming at V came to 5 bases and at J to 6 bases, leaving 8 bases not matched to a gene. Here the CDR3 DNA reads TGTGCCAGCAGCCGGGACAGGGTCGTCAGTCAGCCCCAGCATTTT. This encodes CASSRDRVVSQPQHF.

The chain combines TRBV3-1 (or the pseudogene TRBV3-2) with TRBJ2-5; 8 nucleotides align to TRBD2. The CDR3 is 17 amino acids. Germline V CDR1 and CDR2: LGHDT, YNNKEL (reference sequence). After removal of 4 bases from V and 4 bases from J, the junction contained 14 bases not matched to a gene. In DNA, the CDR3 is TGTGCCAGCAGCCTTAGCAAAGCGGGAGTGGCCATAGAGACCCAGTACTTC. Translated, it gives CASSLSKAGVAIETQYF.

The chain recombines TRBV15 with TRBJ1-4, with D tentatively TRBD1 (5 bases). Per germline, CDR1 LNHNV and CDR2 YYDKDF (reference sequence). This CDR3 comprises 17 residues. V was trimmed by 0 bases and J by 0 bases, leaving 11 bases between them. CDR3 nucleotides: TGTGCCACCAGCAGAGATCGGTTACAGGCAACTAATGAAAAACTGTTTTTT. The encoded protein is CATSRDRLQATNEKLFF.

The chain uses TRBV19 and TRBJ2-2; D possibly corresponds to TRBD2 (5 bases). Deletions cut 3 bases from V and 1 base from J, with 9 bases between. Germline V CDR1 and CDR2: LNHDA, SQIVND (reference sequence). The CDR3 sequence is 15 residues long. The CDR3 here is CASSMHRGNTGELFF. As DNA, the CDR3 is TGTGCCAGTAGTATGCATCGGGGGAACACCGGGGAGCTGTTTTTT.